This TCR beta chain derives from a study of spatial heterogeneity in lung cancer. In the study overall: There were consistently more beta-chain sequences detected than alpha-chain sequences.

With 5 bases removed from V and 3 bases from J, the gap between germline ends came to 12 bases. The CDR3 spans 14 residues. Germline CDR1 is SGHTS and CDR2 is YDEGEE. This clonotype is labeled medium-sized. Its antigen remains unknown. The study, taken as a whole, reports: Higher tumor mutation counts went along with higher counts of expanded intratumoral alpha and beta TCRs.

TCRdb used MiXCR to reprocess the 5' RACE reads, holding one entry per CDR3 protein. The sample shows roughly 3,100 distinct CDR3 sequences, approximately 10% of them seen only once. Documented time point: sample taken at primary tumor resection. The TCR sequence derives from a male donor with early-stage non-small cell lung cancer. This chain links TRBV5-8 with TRBJ1-5; D is possibly TRBD1 (6 bases). The source material was lung tumor tissue, sampled at surgery. The CDR3 DNA follows: TGTGCCAGCAGATCCAGGGGAAACAATCAGCCCCAGCATTTT. Amino acid sequence: CASRSRGNNQPQHF.